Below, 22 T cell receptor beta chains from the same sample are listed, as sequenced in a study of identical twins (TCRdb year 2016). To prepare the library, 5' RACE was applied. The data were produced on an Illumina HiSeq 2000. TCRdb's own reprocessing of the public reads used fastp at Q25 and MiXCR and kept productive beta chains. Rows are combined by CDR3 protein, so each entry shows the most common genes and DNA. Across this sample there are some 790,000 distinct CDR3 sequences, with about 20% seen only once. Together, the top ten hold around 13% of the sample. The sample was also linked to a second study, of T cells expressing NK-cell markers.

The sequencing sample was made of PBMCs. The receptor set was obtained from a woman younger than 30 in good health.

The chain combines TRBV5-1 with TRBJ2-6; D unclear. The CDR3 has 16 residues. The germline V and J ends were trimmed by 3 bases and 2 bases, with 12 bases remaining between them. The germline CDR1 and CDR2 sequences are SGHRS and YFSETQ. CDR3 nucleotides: TGCGCCAGCAGCTCTTCTCTCGGCCCTGGGGCCAACGTCCTGACTTTC. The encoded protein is CASSSSLGPGANVLTF.

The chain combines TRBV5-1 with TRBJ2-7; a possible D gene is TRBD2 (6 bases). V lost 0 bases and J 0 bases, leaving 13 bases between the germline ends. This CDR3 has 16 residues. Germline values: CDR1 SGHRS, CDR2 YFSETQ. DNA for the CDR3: TGCGCCAGCAGCTTGGGTGCGGGGCGAAACTCCTACGAGCAGTACTTC. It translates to CASSLGAGRNSYEQYF.

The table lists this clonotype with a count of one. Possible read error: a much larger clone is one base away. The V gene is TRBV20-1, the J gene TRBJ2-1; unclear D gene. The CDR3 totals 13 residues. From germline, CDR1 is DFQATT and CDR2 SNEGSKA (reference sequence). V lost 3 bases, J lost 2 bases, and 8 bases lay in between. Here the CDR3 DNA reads TGCAGTGCTAGGTACAGCCCCTACAATGAGCAGTTCTTC. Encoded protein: CSARYSPYNEQFF.

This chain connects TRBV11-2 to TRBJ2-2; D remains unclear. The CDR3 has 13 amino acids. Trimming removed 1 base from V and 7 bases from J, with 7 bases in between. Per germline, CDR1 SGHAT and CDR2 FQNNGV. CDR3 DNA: TGTGCCAGCAGCTTAGTTGTCGGCGGGGAGCTGTTTTTT. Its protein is CASSLVVGGELFF. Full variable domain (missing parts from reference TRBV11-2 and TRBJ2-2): EAGVAQSPRYKIIEKRQSVAFWCNPISGHATLYWYQQILGQGPKLLIQFQNNGVVDDSQLPKDRFSAERLKGVDSTLKIQPAKLEDSAVYLCASSLVVGGELFFGEGSRLTVL.

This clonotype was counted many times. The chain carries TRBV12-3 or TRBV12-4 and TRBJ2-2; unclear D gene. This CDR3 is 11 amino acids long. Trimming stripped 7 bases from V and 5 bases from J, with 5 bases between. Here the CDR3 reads CASKGTGELFF. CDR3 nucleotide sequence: TGTGCCAGCAAAGGGACCGGGGAGCTGTTTTTT.

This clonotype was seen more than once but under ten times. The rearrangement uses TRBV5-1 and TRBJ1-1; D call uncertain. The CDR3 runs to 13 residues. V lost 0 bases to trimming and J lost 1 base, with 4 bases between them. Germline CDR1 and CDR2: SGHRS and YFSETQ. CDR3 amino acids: CASSLETNTEAFF. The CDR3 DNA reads TGCGCCAGCAGCTTGGAGACGAACACTGAAGCTTTCTTT. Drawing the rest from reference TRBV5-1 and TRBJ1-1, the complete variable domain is KAGVTQTPRYLIKTRGQQVTLSCSPISGHRSVSWYQQTPGQGLQFLFEYFSETQRNKGNFPGRFSGRQFSNSRSEMNVSTLELGDSALYLCASSLETNTEAFFGQGTRLTVV.

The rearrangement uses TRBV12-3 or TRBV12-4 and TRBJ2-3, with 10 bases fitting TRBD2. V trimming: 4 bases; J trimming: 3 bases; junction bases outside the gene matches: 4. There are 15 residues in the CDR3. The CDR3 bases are TGTGCCAGCAGTTGGAGCGGGGGGGCAACAGATACGCAGTATTTT. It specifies CASSWSGGATDTQYF.

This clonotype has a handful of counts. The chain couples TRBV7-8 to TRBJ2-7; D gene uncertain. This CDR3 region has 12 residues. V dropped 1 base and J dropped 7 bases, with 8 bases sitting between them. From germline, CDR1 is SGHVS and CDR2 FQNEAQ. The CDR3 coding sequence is TGTGCCAGCAGCTTAGGTTCCCGGGAGCAGTACTTC. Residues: CASSLGSREQYF. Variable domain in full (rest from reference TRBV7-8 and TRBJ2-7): GAGVSQSPRYKVAKRGQDVALRCDPISGHVSLFWYQQALGQGPEFLTYFQNEAQLDKSGLPSDRFFAERPEGSVSTLKIQRTQQEDSAVYLCASSLGSREQYFGPGTRLTVT.

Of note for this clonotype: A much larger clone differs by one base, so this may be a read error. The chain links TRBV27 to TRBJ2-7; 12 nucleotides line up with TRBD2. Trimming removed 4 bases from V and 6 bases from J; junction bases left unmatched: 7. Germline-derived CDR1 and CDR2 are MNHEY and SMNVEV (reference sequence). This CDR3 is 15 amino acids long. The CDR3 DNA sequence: TGTGCCAGCAGTTCCTCTAGCGGGAGGGCCGGCGAGCAGTACTTC. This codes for CASSSSSGRAGEQYF.

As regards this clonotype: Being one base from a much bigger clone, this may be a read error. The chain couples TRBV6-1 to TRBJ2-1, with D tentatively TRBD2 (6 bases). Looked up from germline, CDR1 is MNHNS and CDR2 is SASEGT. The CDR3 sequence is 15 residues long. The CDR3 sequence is CAGRRGTSPYNEQFF. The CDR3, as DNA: TGTGCCGGCAGGCGCGGGACCTCTCCGTACAATGAGCAGTTCTTC.

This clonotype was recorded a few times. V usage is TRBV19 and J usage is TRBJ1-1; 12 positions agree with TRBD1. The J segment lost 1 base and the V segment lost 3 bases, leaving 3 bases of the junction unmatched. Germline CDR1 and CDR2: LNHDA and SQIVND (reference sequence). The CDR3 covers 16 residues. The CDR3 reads CASSMGTGGRNTEAFF. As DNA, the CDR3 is TGTGCCAGTAGTATGGGGACAGGGGGCAGGAACACTGAAGCTTTCTTT.

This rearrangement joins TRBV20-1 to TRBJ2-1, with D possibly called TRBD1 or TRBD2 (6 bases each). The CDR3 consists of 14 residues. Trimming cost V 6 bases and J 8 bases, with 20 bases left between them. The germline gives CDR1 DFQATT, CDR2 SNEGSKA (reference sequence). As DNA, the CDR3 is TGCAGTGCAGACCTGGGGGGCGGGTGGGATGAGCAGTTCTTC. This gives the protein CSADLGGGWDEQFF.

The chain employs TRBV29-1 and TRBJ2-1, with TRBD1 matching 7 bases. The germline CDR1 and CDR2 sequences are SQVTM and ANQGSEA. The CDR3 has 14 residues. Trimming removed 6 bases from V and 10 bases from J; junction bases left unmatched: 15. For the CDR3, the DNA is TGCAGCGTGCTTTTAGGACAGGCCGACATGGAGCAGTTCTTC. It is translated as CSVLLGQADMEQFF.

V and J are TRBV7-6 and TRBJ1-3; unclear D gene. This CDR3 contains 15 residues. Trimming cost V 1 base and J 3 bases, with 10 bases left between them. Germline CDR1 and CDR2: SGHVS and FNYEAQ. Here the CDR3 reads CASSLVVGGGNTIYF. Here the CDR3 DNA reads TGTGCCAGCAGCTTAGTGGTAGGAGGTGGAAACACCATATATTTT.

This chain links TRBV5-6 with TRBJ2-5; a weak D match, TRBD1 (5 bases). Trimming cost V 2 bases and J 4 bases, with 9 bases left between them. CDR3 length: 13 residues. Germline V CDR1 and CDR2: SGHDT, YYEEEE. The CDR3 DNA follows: TGTGCCAGCAGCTTATTTAGGGGAGAGACCCAGTACTTC. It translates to CASSLFRGETQYF.

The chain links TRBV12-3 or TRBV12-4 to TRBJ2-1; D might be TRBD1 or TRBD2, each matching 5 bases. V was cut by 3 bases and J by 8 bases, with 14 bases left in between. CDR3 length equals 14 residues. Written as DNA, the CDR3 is TGTGCCAGCAGTTTTTTGGGGGTTATCTATGAGCAGTTCTTC. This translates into CASSFLGVIYEQFF.

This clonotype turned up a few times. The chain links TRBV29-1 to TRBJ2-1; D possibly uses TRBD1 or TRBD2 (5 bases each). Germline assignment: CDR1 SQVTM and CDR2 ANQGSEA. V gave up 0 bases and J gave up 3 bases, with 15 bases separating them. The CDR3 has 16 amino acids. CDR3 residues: CSVEDRRGVVYNEQFF. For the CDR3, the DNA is TGCAGCGTTGAAGATCGACGGGGCGTTGTCTACAATGAGCAGTTCTTC.

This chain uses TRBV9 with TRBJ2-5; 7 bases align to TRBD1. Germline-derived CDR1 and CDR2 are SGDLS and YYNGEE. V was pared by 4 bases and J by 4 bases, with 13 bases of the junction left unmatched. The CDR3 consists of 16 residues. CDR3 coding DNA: TGTGCCAGCAGCCCCACCATTAGACAGGGACGAGAGACCCAGTACTTC. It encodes CASSPTIRQGRETQYF. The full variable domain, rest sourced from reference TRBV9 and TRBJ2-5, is DSGVTQTPKHLITATGQRVTLRCSPRSGDLSVYWYQQSLDQGLQFLIQYYNGEERAKGNILERFSAQQFPDLHSELNLSSLELGDSALYFCASSPTIRQGRETQYFGPGTRLLVL.

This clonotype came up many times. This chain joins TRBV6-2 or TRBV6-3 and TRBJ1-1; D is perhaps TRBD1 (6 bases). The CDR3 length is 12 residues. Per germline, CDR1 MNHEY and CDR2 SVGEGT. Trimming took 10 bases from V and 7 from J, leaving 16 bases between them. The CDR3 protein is CATGGREDEAFF. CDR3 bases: TGTGCCACGGGGGGCAGGGAGGATGAAGCTTTCTTT.

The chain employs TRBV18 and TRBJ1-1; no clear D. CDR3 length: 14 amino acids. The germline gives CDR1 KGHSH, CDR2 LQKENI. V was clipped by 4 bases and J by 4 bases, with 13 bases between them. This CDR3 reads CASSRHLGGTEAFF. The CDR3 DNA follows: TGTGCCAGCTCACGCCACCTGGGCGGCACTGAAGCTTTCTTT.

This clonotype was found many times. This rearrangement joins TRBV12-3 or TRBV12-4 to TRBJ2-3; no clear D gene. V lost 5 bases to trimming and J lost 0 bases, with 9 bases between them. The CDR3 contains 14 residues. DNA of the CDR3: TGTGCCAGCAGTCCCTATGGGAGCACAGATACGCAGTATTTT. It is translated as CASSPYGSTDTQYF.

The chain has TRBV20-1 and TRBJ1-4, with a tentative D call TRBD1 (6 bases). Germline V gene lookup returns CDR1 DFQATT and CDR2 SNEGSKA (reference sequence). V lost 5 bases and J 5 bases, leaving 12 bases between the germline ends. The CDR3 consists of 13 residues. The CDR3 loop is CSAQGQMNEKLFF. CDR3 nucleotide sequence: TGCAGTGCTCAAGGACAGATGAATGAAAAACTGTTTTTT.